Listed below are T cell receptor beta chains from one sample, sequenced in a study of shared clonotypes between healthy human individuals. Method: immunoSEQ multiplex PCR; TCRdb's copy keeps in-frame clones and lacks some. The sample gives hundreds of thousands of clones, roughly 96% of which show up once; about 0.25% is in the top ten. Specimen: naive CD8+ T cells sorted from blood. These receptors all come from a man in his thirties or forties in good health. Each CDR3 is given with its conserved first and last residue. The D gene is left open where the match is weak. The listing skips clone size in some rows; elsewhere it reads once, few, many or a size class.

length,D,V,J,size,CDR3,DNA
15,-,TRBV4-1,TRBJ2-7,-,CASSQDPGNSYEQYF,TGCGCCAGCAGCCAAGATCCCGGGAACTCCTACGAGCAGTACTTC
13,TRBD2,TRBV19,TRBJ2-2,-,CASREAGAGELFF,TGTGCCAGTAGGGAGGCGGGGGCCGGGGAGCTGTTTTTT
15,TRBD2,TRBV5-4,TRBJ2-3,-,CASSLGGGGTDTQYF,TGTGCCAGCAGCTTGGGCGGGGGGGGCACAGATACGCAGTATTTT
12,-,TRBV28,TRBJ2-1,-,CASSPQYNEQFF,TGTGCCAGCAGTCCACAGTACAATGAGCAGTTCTTC
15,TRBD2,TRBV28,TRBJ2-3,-,CASSPEREGEDTQYF,TGTGCCAGCAGCCCCGAGCGGGAGGGAGAAGATACGCAGTATTTT
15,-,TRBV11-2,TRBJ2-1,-,CASSLEFGYYNEQFF,TGTGCCAGCAGCTTAGAGTTCGGGTACTACAATGAGCAGTTCTTC
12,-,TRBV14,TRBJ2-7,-,CASSHGSVEQYF,TGTGCCAGCAGCCACGGGTCCGTCGAGCAGTACTTC
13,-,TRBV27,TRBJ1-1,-,CASSFTINTEAFF,TGTGCCAGCAGTTTCACAATAAACACTGAAGCTTTCTTT
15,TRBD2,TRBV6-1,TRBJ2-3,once,CASSGASGNTDTQYF,TGTGCCAGCAGTGGGGCTAGCGGGAACACAGATACGCAGTATTTT
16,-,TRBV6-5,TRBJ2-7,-,CASSSSQDYLRYEQYF,TGTGCCAGCAGTTCATCCCAGGACTATTTACGCTACGAGCAGTACTTC
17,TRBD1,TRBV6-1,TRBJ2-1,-,CASSVGQGGLSYNEQFF,TGTGCCAGCAGTGTAGGACAGGGGGGTCTTTCCTACAATGAGCAGTTCTTC
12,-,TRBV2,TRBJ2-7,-,CAGGLHSYEQYF,TGTGCCGGTGGACTGCACTCCTACGAGCAGTACTTC
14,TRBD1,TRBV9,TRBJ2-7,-,CASSTRDSHYEQYF,TGTGCCAGCAGCACCCGGGACAGCCACTACGAGCAGTACTTC
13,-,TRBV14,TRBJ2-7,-,CASSYPDSYEQYF,TGTGCCAGCAGCTATCCCGACTCCTACGAGCAGTACTTC
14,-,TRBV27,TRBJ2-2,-,CASSSLGNTGELFF,TGTGCCAGCAGTTCGCTAGGGAACACCGGGGAGCTGTTTTTT
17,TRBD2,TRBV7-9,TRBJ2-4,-,CASSLSPGGGTKNIQYF,TGTGCCAGCAGCCTATCTCCGGGAGGCGGAACCAAAAACATTCAGTACTTC
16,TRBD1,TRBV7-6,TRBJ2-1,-,CASSAAGTGVYNEQFF,TGTGCCAGCAGCGCGGCCGGGACAGGGGTCTACAATGAGCAGTTCTTC
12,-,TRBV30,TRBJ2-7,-,CAWSIGSGEQYF,TGTGCCTGGAGTATAGGGTCGGGCGAGCAGTACTTC
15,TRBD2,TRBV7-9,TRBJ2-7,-,CASSLAREVPYEQYF,TGTGCCAGCAGCTTAGCGCGGGAGGTCCCCTACGAGCAGTACTTC
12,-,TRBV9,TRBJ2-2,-,CASSSPAGELFF,TGTGCCAGCAGCTCGCCCGCCGGGGAGCTGTTTTTT
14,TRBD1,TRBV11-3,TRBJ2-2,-,CASEDRARIGELFF,TGTGCCAGCGAGGACAGGGCGAGGATCGGGGAGCTGTTTTTT
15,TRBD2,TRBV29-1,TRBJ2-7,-,CSVVSASGPADEQYF,TGCAGCGTCGTTTCGGCTAGCGGCCCCGCAGACGAGCAGTACTTC
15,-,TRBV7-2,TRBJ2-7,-,CASSLRPAFSYEQYF,TGTGCCAGCAGCTTAAGGCCAGCTTTTTCCTACGAGCAGTACTTC
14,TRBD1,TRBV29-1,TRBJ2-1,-,CSVDLQGAHNEQFF,TGCAGCGTTGACCTACAGGGGGCGCACAATGAGCAGTTCTTC
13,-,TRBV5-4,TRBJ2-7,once,CASRTDSIPEQYF,TGTGCCAGCAGGACAGATTCTATTCCCGAGCAGTACTTC
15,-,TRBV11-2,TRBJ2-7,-,CASSLEFSRSYEQYF,TGTGCCAGCAGCTTAGAATTCTCTCGCTCCTACGAGCAGTACTTC
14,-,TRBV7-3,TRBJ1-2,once,CASSSGAPGSGYTF,TGTGCCAGCAGCTCGGGGGCCCCAGGGTCTGGCTACACCTTC
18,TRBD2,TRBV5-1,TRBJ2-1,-,CASSPGTSGRGGDNEQFF,TGCGCCAGCAGCCCCGGGACTAGCGGGAGAGGGGGGGACAATGAGCAGTTCTTC
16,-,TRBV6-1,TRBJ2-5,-,CASSDRERYIQETQYF,TGTGCCAGCAGTGATCGTGAGCGGTACATACAAGAGACCCAGTACTTC
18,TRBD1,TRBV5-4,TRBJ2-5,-,CASSLGGTGWFSGETQYF,TGTGCCAGCAGCTTGGGTGGGACAGGGTGGTTCTCGGGTGAGACCCAGTACTTC
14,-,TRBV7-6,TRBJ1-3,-,CASSLGTSGNTIYF,TGTGCCAGCAGCTTAGGCACCTCTGGAAACACCATATATTTT
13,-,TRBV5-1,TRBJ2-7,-,CASSPGGAYEQYF,TGCGCCAGCAGCCCAGGGGGGGCCTACGAGCAGTACTTC
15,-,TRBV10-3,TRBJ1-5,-,CAISESLWGNQPQHF,TGTGCCATCAGTGAGTCGCTGTGGGGGAATCAGCCCCAGCATTTT
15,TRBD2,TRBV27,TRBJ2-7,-,CASSPIAGEPYEQYF,TGTGCCAGCAGTCCTATAGCGGGAGAGCCTTACGAGCAGTACTTC
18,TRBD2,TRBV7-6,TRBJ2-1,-,CASSLAPTSGRAYNEQFF,TGTGCCAGCAGCTTAGCCCCGACTAGCGGGAGGGCCTACAATGAGCAGTTCTTC
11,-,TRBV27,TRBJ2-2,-,CASSPGRELFF,TGTGCCAGCAGTCCCGGGAGGGAGCTGTTTTTT
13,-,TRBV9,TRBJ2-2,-,CASSGHNTGELFF,TGTGCCAGCAGCGGACATAACACCGGGGAGCTGTTTTTT
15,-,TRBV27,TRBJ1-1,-,CASSFLPLANTEAFF,TGTGCCAGCAGTTTTCTCCCTTTGGCGAACACTGAAGCTTTCTTT
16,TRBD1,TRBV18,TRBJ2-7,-,CASSPRTGDSSYEQYF,TGTGCCAGCTCACCGCGGACAGGGGATAGCTCCTACGAGCAGTACTTC
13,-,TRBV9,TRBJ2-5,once,CASSVVPGETQYF,TGTGCCAGCAGCGTAGTGCCGGGCGAGACCCAGTACTTC
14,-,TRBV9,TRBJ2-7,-,CASSVVAVSYEQYF,TGTGCCAGCAGCGTAGTGGCCGTAAGCTACGAGCAGTACTTC
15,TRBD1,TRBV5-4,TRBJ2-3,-,CASSSPTGVDDTQYF,TGTGCCAGCAGCTCCCCGACAGGGGTGGACGATACGCAGTATTTT
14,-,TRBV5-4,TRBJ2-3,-,CATRHRTPTDTQYF,TGTGCCACCCGTCACAGAACCCCCACAGATACGCAGTATTTT
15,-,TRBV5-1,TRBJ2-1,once,CASSFLPNTIDEQFF,TGCGCCAGCAGCTTTTTACCTAATACAATCGATGAGCAGTTCTTC
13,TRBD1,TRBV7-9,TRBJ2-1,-,CASSPITTQGVFF,TGTGCCAGCAGCCCCATTACAACACAGGGGGTGTTCTTC
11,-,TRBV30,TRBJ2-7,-,CAWEGSGEQYF,TGTGCCTGGGAGGGTAGCGGCGAGCAGTACTTC
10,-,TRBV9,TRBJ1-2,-,CASSGRVYTF,TGTGCCAGCAGCGGCAGGGTATACACCTTC
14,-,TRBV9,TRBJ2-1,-,CASSVGGGHDEQFF,TGTGCCAGCAGCGTAGGAGGGGGGCACGATGAGCAGTTCTTC
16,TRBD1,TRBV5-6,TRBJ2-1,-,CASSLAGDRLGGEQFF,TGTGCCAGCAGCTTGGCTGGGGACAGATTAGGGGGTGAGCAGTTCTTC
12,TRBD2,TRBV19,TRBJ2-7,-,CASSYRGGEQYF,TGTGCCAGTAGCTATCGGGGGGGTGAGCAGTACTTC
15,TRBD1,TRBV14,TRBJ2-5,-,CASSQLDRGLETQYF,TGTGCCAGCAGCCAACTAGACAGGGGGCTGGAGACCCAGTACTTC
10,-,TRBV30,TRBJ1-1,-,CAWSNTEAFF,TGTGCCTGGTCGAACACTGAAGCTTTCTTT
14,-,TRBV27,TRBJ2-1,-,CASSYSSSYNEQFF,TGTGCCAGCAGTTATTCGAGCTCCTACAATGAGCAGTTCTTC
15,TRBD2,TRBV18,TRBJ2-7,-,CASSPETSGSHEQYF,TGTGCCAGCTCACCGGAGACTAGCGGGAGTCACGAGCAGTACTTC